The present entry profiles one TCR beta chain with its context. Its recognized antigen is unknown. Base quality data are lacking; no much larger clone is found one base away. The CDR3, from cysteine to phenylalanine, totals 18 residues. Of the read, only the CDR3 DNA is kept; its 54 bases are in frame from base 1. Taken from the germline V gene, the CDR1 and CDR2 loops are WSHSY and SAAADI. The cohort consisted of more than 650 healthy bone marrow donors. At the time of sampling, every cohort member was nominally healthy, though immune exposures that went unrecorded were likely present. The donor tested CMV seropositive and was one of the 289 seropositive cohort members. Every donor gave a peripheral blood sample, and the peripheral blood mononuclear cells from that sample were used for TCR beta sequencing. The Qiagen DNeasy Blood Extraction Kit was used to extract genomic DNA from the blood cell samples.

The data originate from a study of cytomegalovirus exposure and HLA in healthy donors (dated by TCRdb to about 2017). In terms of the full investigation: In an earlier analysis of around 540 of the donors, less than 350 Gb of sequence data and 117 million unique TCR beta sequences from roughly 200 million T cells were reported. An early release covering some 640 HLA-typed donors comprised about 310 gigabases of sequencing data and about 90 million unique TCR sequences. The study aimed to test whether signatures of past pathogen exposure could be identified by cataloging public T cell receptors. Along with the approximately 700-subject first cohort, a separate validation cohort of over a hundred different subjects was used. Both class I and class II loci were covered by HLA typing, at four-digit resolution. The number of donors typed differed by locus, with roughly 620-630 for A, B, C, DRB1 and DQB1, roughly 520 for DQA1, 600 to 610 for DPA1, and 450 to 480 for DPB1. Among roughly 400 genotyped donors of the cohort, an average of approximately 230,000 unique TCR beta nucleotide sequences were sequenced per donor, about a sixth of them non-productive. Rather than drawing on any new phenotypic data, the later analysis identified candidate immune exposures from TCR beta sequences and the way those sequences occurred across donors. Every discovery cohort repertoire had been produced on one sequencing platform. An earlier analysis of 450 to 750 of the donors used high-throughput TCR beta sequencing to judge whether each TCR beta V gene segment behaved as functional or pseudogenic. A later analysis re-examined previously published TCR beta repertoires from hundreds of donors and added high-resolution HLA genotyping to investigate patterns of TCR occurrence. About five DR-DQ haplotypes were handled as single units for association and clustering because linkage in the cohort was strong. Of the roughly 400 genotyped donors, over 70% fell in the genetic ancestry cluster associated with self-reported Caucasian donors. Donor age, sex, ethnicity and CMV serostatus were compiled together with the repertoire data. A later genetic analysis took genome-wide SNP genotypes for about three fifths of the 666 donors and used that subset as a discovery cohort. The T cell repertoires of under 700 subjects were profiled by immunosequencing and related to cytomegalovirus serostatus. To predict cytomegalovirus infection status, the study combined high-throughput TCR immunosequencing, statistical association of individual TCRs with disease status, and machine learning. Findings and caveats that apply to the study as a whole: At a false discovery rate of 0.05, a later analysis linked 16,000 or so TCR beta sequences to specific HLA alleles. In a later analysis, HLA-associated TCR beta chains showed more clonal expansion and lower generation probabilities than non-associated chains that were equally common. A few of the identified cytomegalovirus-associated TCR beta chains were confirmed in vitro to be specific for cytomegalovirus antigens. For the cohort, immune exposure information was limited to CMV serostatus. In a later analysis, most CMV-associated TCR beta chains were found to appear HLA-restricted, with HLA associations seemingly driven largely by CMV exposure. A later genetic analysis associated a missense DCLRE1C variant with V-gene and J-gene trimming of TCR beta chains, and an independent cohort replicated the association. Across donors, most TCR sequences were observed very rarely, whereas some public TCRs were present in many individuals. In a later analysis, several top co-occurrence clusters were reported to appear linked to parvovirus B19, influenza, CMV and Epstein-Barr virus. The authors suggested that the approach could potentially be generalized to other disease states and immunological phenotypes. Assigning TCR associations to individual alleles was difficult when HLA alleles, especially DR and DQ, strongly co-occurred. In a later analysis, the rate of TCR association differed among HLA loci, with DRB1 alleles having the most associated TCRs and HLA-C alleles having the fewest. Because HLA typing was missing for some donors at each locus, association tests included only the typed subset. A further reported finding was that TCR beta sequences accurately predicted the HLA-A and HLA-B alleles for most subjects in the first cohort. Because the 87-base-pair reads could not distinguish some IMGT-functional V segments, including TRBV6-2 and TRBV6-3, those segments were excluded. The earlier analysis of some 540 of the donors excluded seventeen rarely observed V segments, including chromosome 9 orphons, because counts were too low. Compared with the roughly 710-donor mean, donors in an Asian-associated ancestry cluster had fewer N-insertions in productive TCRs, according to a later genetic analysis. Presence/absence analyses assumed roughly uniform sequencing depth across donors, an assumption that may not hold. In both the original and validation cohorts, the classifier was reported to diagnose cytomegalovirus status with high specificity and sensitivity. A cluster of highly shared sequence variants was judged likely to be a technical artifact of the sequencing pipeline. In an earlier analysis of about 550 of the donors, most TCR beta V segments were observed in productive rearrangements about 87% or about 30% of the time, broadly matching IMGT annotations. The study listed 164 TCR beta chains as associated with cytomegalovirus. Linkage disequilibrium might explain the correlated functional status among segregating V segments, but an unknown experimental factor could not be ruled out. In this cohort, only TCR beta chains were sequenced, and detectable features were limited by the absence of alpha or paired-chain data.

Preparation of the library involved the immunoSEQ multiplex PCR assay. For the multiplex PCR, a mixture combining 60 forward primers for TCR Vbeta segments and 13 reverse primers for TCR Jbeta segments was used. Amplification of the CDR3 region of rearranged TCR beta genes was performed with a multiplex PCR assay on genomic DNA. Amplified TCR beta libraries were sequenced as 87-base-pair reads on the Illumina HiSeq System. The paper's data handling went like this. A later analysis tallied around 82 million unique TCR beta chains across the approximately 670 repertoires, and around 9.9 million of those chains were shared by two or more donors. Raw reads were error-corrected and collapsed into unique sequences with a nearest-neighbor algorithm that merged closely related sequences to remove PCR and sequencing errors. To assign V, D and J gene segments, CDR3 sequences were aligned to IMGT reference sequences. For a sequence to be retained, a match of at least six nucleotides was required to both a V gene segment and a J gene segment. Rearrangements were called productive when the CDR3 lacked stop codons and stayed in frame with V and J; all others were non-productive. CDR3 was defined by IMGT convention, running from the second conserved V-encoded cysteine to the conserved J-encoded phenylalanine. The earlier analysis of 450 to 750 of the donors excluded any sequence lacking an unambiguous match to a single V gene segment. In an earlier analysis of about 590 of the donors, a V segment was called functional when productive rearrangements were above 56.7%, and segregating when the standard deviation between donors exceeded 5%. A statistical classification framework was built to diagnose cytomegalovirus status from the catalog of TCR beta chain sequences. In a later analysis, TCR nucleotide sequences were compared against IMGT/GENE-DB human TR gene sequences so that V and J genes could be assigned. The TCRdist pipeline was used in a later analysis to assign CDR3 sequences and most-parsimonious VDJ recombination scenarios. In a later analysis, every TCR beta chain was defined by the combination of its CDR3 amino acid sequence and its V-gene family, and reads without a unique V-gene family were dropped. To address suspected cross-contamination and a sequencing artifact, a later analysis removed some 620 highly shared, low-generation-probability nucleotide sequences. In a later analysis, a clonal expansion index for each public chain was calculated from normalized within-repertoire ranks of inferred template counts. In a later analysis, generation probabilities were computed with a VDJ recombination model fitted to out-of-frame rearrangements, and the resulting probabilities were checked against IGoR. Hypergeometric tests were used in a later analysis to score TCR-TCR, TCR-HLA and TCR-CMV co-occurrence, with a repertoire-size bias correction applied to the TCR pairs. A later analysis estimated false discovery rates by permuting HLA or CMV assignments 20 times. In a later analysis, co-occurring TCRs were grouped using DBSCAN, with TCRdist sequence similarity added in when clustering inside HLA-allele-positive subsets. For co-occurrence clustering, repertoires with fewer than 30,000 or more than 120,000 public chains were excluded, along with about five repertoires with anomalous nucleotide sharing. Drawn from immuneACCESS, this table holds only the in-frame rearrangements with V and J called that TCRdb kept. Clones are partly lost; checked studies trace under half to an unresolved V gene and leave the rest unexplained. Clone size and V and J calls were adopted from that table, with D and trimming inferred from the DNA. In this sample the table shows 90,000 to 100,000 clones, roughly 80% of which occur a single time. The leading ten clones occupy 16% of the sample.

The chain is assembled from TRBV10-2 and TRBJ2-5; TRBD2 aligns with 14 central bases. The DNA end favors TRBJ2-7, so the J call may be wrong. This TCR was sampled from a man aged 55-75 years in good health and CMV-seropositive. The sample consisted of PBMCs. The nucleotide sequence is TGCGCCAGCAGTGTCAAAACCGGGACTAGCGGGGGAACCTACGAGCAGTACTTC. It translates to CASSVKTGTSGGTYEQYF.